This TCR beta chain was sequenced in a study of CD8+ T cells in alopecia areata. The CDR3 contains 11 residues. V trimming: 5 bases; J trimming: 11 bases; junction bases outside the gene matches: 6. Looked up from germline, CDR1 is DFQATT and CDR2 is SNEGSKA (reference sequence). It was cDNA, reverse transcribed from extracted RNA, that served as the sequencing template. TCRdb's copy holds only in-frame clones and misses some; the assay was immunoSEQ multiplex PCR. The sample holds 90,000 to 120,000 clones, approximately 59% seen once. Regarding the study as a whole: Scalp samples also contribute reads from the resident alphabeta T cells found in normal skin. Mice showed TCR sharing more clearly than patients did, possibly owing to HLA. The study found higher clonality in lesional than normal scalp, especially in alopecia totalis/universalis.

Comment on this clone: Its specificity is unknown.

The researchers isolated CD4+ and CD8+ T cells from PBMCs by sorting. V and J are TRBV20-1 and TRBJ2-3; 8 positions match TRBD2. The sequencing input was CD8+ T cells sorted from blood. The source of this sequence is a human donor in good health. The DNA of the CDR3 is TGCAGTGCTCCAGCGGGGGCCCGGCAGTATTTT. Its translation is CSAPAGARQYF.